This TCR beta chain originates from a study of CD8 T cells in ankylosing spondylitis. 5'-RACE, quantitative and with molecular barcodes, yielded the TCR beta libraries. TCRdb re-called the 5' RACE reads through MiXCR, storing one row per CDR3 protein. The repertoire holds over 450,000 distinct CDR3 sequences, with roughly 13% as singletons. The table lists this clonotype with a few counts. Its antigen is still unknown. Whole-study results and caveats: One TCR beta motif, made up of 7 or 8 highly homologous variants, appeared characteristic of ankylosing spondylitis blood. Reportedly, disease-linked clones are significantly enriched in ankylosing spondylitis patients' matched synovial fluid. Disease-associated clones were CD8+ and fairly uncommon in peripheral blood. Reactive arthritis synovial fluid and blood previously showed some of these motif variants.

The CDR3 extends over 18 amino acids. V lost 2 bases to trimming and J lost 4 bases; unmatched junction nucleotides: 13. Germline CDR1 is MNHEY and CDR2 is SMNVEV (reference sequence). This chain links TRBV27 with TRBJ2-5; 10 bases are shared with TRBD1. The sequencing sample was made of blood, either unsorted or a sorted T cell fraction (not recorded which). The TCR was taken from a male donor with ankylosing spondylitis. CDR3 in amino acids: CASSLLIPGQGWRETQYF. CDR3 DNA sequence: TGTGCCAGCAGTTTACTTATACCGGGACAGGGGTGGAGAGAGACCCAGTACTTC.